Shown below are 31 T cell receptor beta chains from a single sample sequenced in a study of cytomegalovirus exposure and HLA in healthy donors. Use of 60 Vbeta and 13 Jbeta primers characterized the PCR. Produced via immunoSEQ multiplex PCR; TCRdb's table is partial and in-frame only. The repertoire has about 190,000 clones, 70% to 80% of them found once; the top ten carry approximately 2.1%. The sequenced sample was PBMCs. The receptors were gathered from a woman aged 30 to 39 in good health and CMV-seropositive.

The CDR3 region is CASSSLLGRGYNEQFF. For the CDR3, the DNA is TGTGCCAGCAGCTCCCTCTTGGGGAGGGGATACAATGAGCAGTTCTTC. The genes are TRBV11-2 and TRBJ2-1; 7 nucleotides align to TRBD2. The J segment lost 4 bases and the V segment lost 4 bases, leaving 10 bases of the junction unmatched. The CDR3 extends over 16 amino acids. Germline assignment: CDR1 SGHAT and CDR2 FQNNGV.

The rearrangement uses TRBV6-6 and TRBJ2-7; possibly TRBD2 for D (6 bases). CDR3 length: 14 residues. Germline CDR1 and CDR2: MNHNY and SVGAGI (reference sequence). V lost 2 bases and J 2 bases, leaving 10 bases between the germline ends. The CDR3 nucleotides are TGTGCCAGCAGTTACGTGGGGGGAACCTACGAGCAGTACTTC. This translates into CASSYVGGTYEQYF.

The rearrangement joins TRBV25-1 to TRBJ1-3; a possible D gene is TRBD1 (5 bases). The CDR3 length is 16 residues. Germline V gene data show CDR1 as MGHDK and CDR2 as SYGVNS. V dropped 5 bases and J dropped 0 bases, with 14 bases sitting between them. The CDR3 region is CASSSTGTSSGNTIYF. The CDR3 nucleotides read TGTGCCAGCAGTAGCACAGGAACTTCCTCTGGAAACACCATATATTTT. Variable domain in full (rest from reference TRBV25-1 and TRBJ1-3): EADIYQTPRYLVIGTGKKITLECSQTMGHDKMYWYQQDPGMELHLIHYSYGVNSTEKGDLSSESTVSRIRTEHFPLTLESARPSHTSQYLCASSSTGTSSGNTIYFGEGSWLTVV.

This chain uses TRBV5-1 with TRBJ2-7; a possible D gene is TRBD2 (7 bases). This CDR3 comprises 15 residues. Trimming removed 4 bases at V and 5 bases at J, with 19 bases between. Germline V gene lookup returns CDR1 SGHRS and CDR2 YFSETQ. The CDR3 nucleotides are TGCGCCAGCAGCCTTCCCGTGGGGGGGCCCCACGAGCAGTACTTC. The encoded protein is CASSLPVGGPHEQYF. Together with reference TRBV5-1 and TRBJ2-7, the CDR3 gives the full variable domain: KAGVTQTPRYLIKTRGQQVTLSCSPISGHRSVSWYQQTPGQGLQFLFEYFSETQRNKGNFPGRFSGRQFSNSRSEMNVSTLELGDSALYLCASSLPVGGPHEQYFGPGTRLTVT.

The chain combines TRBV7-2 with TRBJ2-3; TRBD1 is a possible D gene (6 bases). V gave up 5 bases and J gave up 2 bases, with 14 bases separating them. The CDR3 runs 15 residues. Germline CDR1 SGHTA, CDR2 FQGNSA. The CDR3 nucleotides are TGTGCCAGCAGCATAAACCCAGGGGACACAGATACGCAGTATTTT. This sequence encodes CASSINPGDTDTQYF.

This rearrangement joins TRBV7-9 to TRBJ2-3, with 8 nucleotides matching TRBD1. The CDR3 is 17 amino acids. Germline V CDR1 and CDR2: SEHNR, FQNEAQ (reference sequence). Unmatched junction bases numbered 13, after V lost 6 bases and J lost 2 bases. CDR3 DNA: TGTGCCAGCAGTTTTAGCTTTGACAGGGGTAACACAGATACGCAGTATTTT. This sequence encodes CASSFSFDRGNTDTQYF.

The chain couples TRBV29-1 to TRBJ2-1; TRBD1 aligns across 8 bases. The CDR3 covers 12 residues. The junction had 7 bases not matched to a gene; V was cut back by 5 bases and J by 10 bases. Germline V gives CDR1 SQVTM, CDR2 ANQGSEA. The CDR3 bases are TGCAGCGTTATAACTGACAGGGGAGAGCAGTTCTTC. It translates to CSVITDRGEQFF.

This sequence joins TRBV30 and TRBJ1-5, with a tentative D call TRBD1 (6 bases). This CDR3 has 13 residues. The ends were cut back, 4 bases at V and 6 bases at J, with 13 bases in the middle. Germline V gene lookup returns CDR1 GTSNPN and CDR2 SVGIG (reference sequence). The CDR3 protein is CAWKGGASQPQHF. The CDR3 DNA sequence: TGTGCCTGGAAAGGGGGGGCGAGTCAGCCCCAGCATTTT.

This chain joins TRBV28 and TRBJ2-7; 12 bases align to TRBD1. Per germline, CDR1 MDHEN and CDR2 SYDVKM. This CDR3 is 12 amino acids long. The ends lost 10 bases at V and 7 bases at J; junction bases unmatched: 5. CDR3 sequence (DNA): TGTGCCACGGGACAGGGGGCATGGGAGCAGTACTTC. It codes for CATGQGAWEQYF.

The chain has TRBV28 and TRBJ1-5; D perhaps matches TRBD1 (6 bases). The CDR3 contains 13 residues. Trimming removed 8 bases at V and 6 bases at J, with 14 bases between. In germline, CDR1 is MDHEN, CDR2 SYDVKM. The CDR3 DNA sequence: TGTGCCAGCGTAACAGGGTCCCCTCAGCCCCAGCATTTT. Translation gives CASVTGSPQPQHF.

The genes are TRBV28 and TRBJ1-1, with a possible D match to TRBD1 (6 bases). The V end lost 9 bases, the J end lost 2 bases, and 22 bases lay between the germline ends. Germline CDR1 is MDHEN and CDR2 is SYDVKM. The CDR3 spans 16 residues. Written as DNA, the CDR3 is TGTGCCAGTGGGGGCCGAAGTTATCACCATAACACTGAAGCTTTCTTT. Amino acid sequence: CASGGRSYHHNTEAFF.

V and J are TRBV30 and TRBJ2-2, with unresolved D. CDR1 and CDR2 from the germline V gene are GTSNPN and SVGIG (reference sequence). The germline V and J ends were trimmed by 3 bases and 1 base, with 6 bases remaining between them. The CDR3 runs 13 residues. In DNA form, the CDR3 reads TGTGCCTGGAGCCCAGTGAACACCGGGGAGCTGTTTTTT. Amino acid sequence: CAWSPVNTGELFF.

This chain links TRBV18 with TRBJ1-1; 7 nucleotides align to TRBD1. With V trimmed by 2 bases and J by 3 bases, 6 bases remained unmatched. Germline V CDR1 and CDR2: KGHSH, LQKENI. This CDR3 spans 15 amino acids. CDR3 amino acids: CASSPGGQSHTEAFF. The CDR3 DNA reads TGTGCCAGCTCACCAGGGGGACAGTCCCACACTGAAGCTTTCTTT.

This chain links TRBV7-2 with TRBJ1-2, with D uncertain. The CDR3 has 18 residues. V shed 2 bases and J shed 4 bases, with 23 bases lying between them. The V gene's germline CDR1 is SGHTA and CDR2 FQGNSA. CDR3 nucleotide sequence: TGTGCCAGCAGCTTAAAAGTCATCGATTCGGGGTGGGGCTATGGCTACACCTTC. The encoded protein is CASSLKVIDSGWGYGYTF.

The chain is built from TRBV30 and TRBJ2-2, with 15 bases that match TRBD2. The CDR3 contains 17 residues. Germline V gene lookup returns CDR1 GTSNPN and CDR2 SVGIG (reference sequence). After removal of 2 bases from V and 5 bases from J, the junction contained 6 bases not matched to a gene. The CDR3 DNA sequence: TGTGCCTGGAGTACGGGACTAGCGGGGGGCTGGACCGGGGAGCTGTTTTTT. Amino acid sequence: CAWSTGLAGGWTGELFF.

V gene TRBV5-5 combines with J gene TRBJ2-2; TRBD2 might be the D (5 bases). Germline CDR1 is SGHKS and CDR2 is YYEKEE (reference sequence). This CDR3 is 14 amino acids long. The V end was cut by 4 bases, the J end by 4 bases, with 11 bases between. The CDR3 DNA sequence: TGTGCCAGCAGCGTAACCGGGGTCACCGGGGAGCTGTTTTTT. Translation: CASSVTGVTGELFF.

The chain uses TRBV5-1 and TRBJ2-5, with 7 positions matching TRBD1. Germline V gene lookup returns CDR1 SGHRS and CDR2 YFSETQ. This CDR3 has 14 amino acids. J lost 2 bases, V lost 3 bases, and 4 bases had no gene match. CDR3 loop: CASSSGQAQETQYF. CDR3 DNA sequence: TGCGCCAGCAGCTCCGGACAGGCGCAAGAGACCCAGTACTTC. Drawing the rest from reference TRBV5-1 and TRBJ2-5, the complete variable domain is KAGVTQTPRYLIKTRGQQVTLSCSPISGHRSVSWYQQTPGQGLQFLFEYFSETQRNKGNFPGRFSGRQFSNSRSEMNVSTLELGDSALYLCASSSGQAQETQYFGPGTRLLVL.

The rearrangement uses TRBV5-1 and TRBJ2-3; D might be TRBD1 (6 bases). Germline V gene data show CDR1 as SGHRS and CDR2 as YFSETQ. The V end lost 1 base, the J end lost 1 base, and 13 bases lay between the germline ends. The CDR3 has 16 residues. This CDR3 is CASSLYGGPRTDTQYF. The DNA of the CDR3 is TGCGCCAGCAGCTTGTATGGGGGCCCTCGCACAGATACGCAGTATTTT. The whole variable domain, remainder taken from reference TRBV5-1 and TRBJ2-3, is KAGVTQTPRYLIKTRGQQVTLSCSPISGHRSVSWYQQTPGQGLQFLFEYFSETQRNKGNFPGRFSGRQFSNSRSEMNVSTLELGDSALYLCASSLYGGPRTDTQYFGPGTRLTVL.

This sequence joins TRBV6-6 and TRBJ2-7, with D possibly TRBD2 on 7 matching bases. The germline CDR1 and CDR2 sequences are MNHNY and SVGAGI (reference sequence). Trimming removed 6 bases at V and 4 bases at J, with 19 bases between. This CDR3 has 15 residues. CDR3 protein: CASSPPGGQGYEQYF. CDR3 nucleotide sequence: TGTGCCAGCAGCCCCCCGGGGGGCCAAGGTTACGAGCAGTACTTC.

The V and J genes are TRBV5-1 and TRBJ2-5; 9 nucleotides agree with TRBD2. The V gene's germline CDR1 is SGHRS and CDR2 YFSETQ. Unmatched junction bases numbered 10, after V lost 2 bases and J lost 5 bases. The CDR3 length is 16 residues. Here the CDR3 DNA reads TGCGCCAGCAGCTTTTATCGCGGGGGGGCCGGGGAGACCCAGTACTTC. Its translation: CASSFYRGGAGETQYF. The full variable domain, rest sourced from reference TRBV5-1 and TRBJ2-5, is KAGVTQTPRYLIKTRGQQVTLSCSPISGHRSVSWYQQTPGQGLQFLFEYFSETQRNKGNFPGRFSGRQFSNSRSEMNVSTLELGDSALYLCASSFYRGGAGETQYFGPGTRLLVL.

This clone has a handful of counts. This rearrangement joins TRBV30 to TRBJ1-1; no firm D call. Per the germline V gene, CDR1 is GTSNPN and CDR2 is SVGIG (reference sequence). V lost 4 bases and J 1 base, leaving 7 bases between the germline ends. The CDR3 totals 12 residues. CDR3 in amino acids: CAWIFRNTEAFF. The CDR3 DNA follows: TGTGCCTGGATCTTCAGGAACACTGAAGCTTTCTTT.

The rearrangement links TRBV28 to TRBJ2-1; the D gene is possibly TRBD2 (5 bases). V was trimmed by 3 bases and J by 7 bases, leaving 28 bases between them. CDR1 and CDR2 from the germline V gene are MDHEN and SYDVKM. The CDR3 contains 19 residues. CDR3 sequence: CASSFRLWASGWVMNEQFF. CDR3 nucleotide sequence: TGTGCCAGCAGTTTTAGGCTATGGGCGTCGGGGTGGGTCATGAATGAGCAGTTCTTC.

This sequence joins TRBV28 and TRBJ1-2; D unresolved. Germline loops: CDR1 MDHEN, CDR2 SYDVKM. V was clipped by 3 bases and J by 0 bases, with 11 bases between them. The CDR3 consists of 15 residues. CDR3 amino acids: CASSLVRPSNYGYTF. The CDR3 DNA reads TGTGCCAGCAGTTTGGTCAGGCCCTCTAACTATGGCTACACCTTC.

The table lists this clone with a count of one. The chain combines TRBV5-4 with TRBJ1-1, with 10 positions matching TRBD1. CDR3 length equals 14 residues. The germline CDR1 and CDR2 sequences are SGHNT and YYREEE (reference sequence). Trimming took 4 bases from V and 4 from J; bases not matched to a gene: 4. CDR3 region: CASSRGQGTTEAFF. DNA of the CDR3: TGTGCCAGCAGCCGGGGACAGGGGACCACTGAAGCTTTCTTT.

The V and J genes are TRBV7-9 and TRBJ2-3; possibly TRBD2 for D (6 bases). Between the trimmed V and J ends, which lost 5 bases and 6 bases, there was a span of 21 bases. Germline-derived CDR1 and CDR2 are SEHNR and FQNEAQ (reference sequence). The CDR3 extends over 16 amino acids. This CDR3 is CASSPGGSPPLDTQYF. Written as DNA, the CDR3 is TGTGCCAGCAGCCCTGGGGGGTCGCCGCCCCTTGATACGCAGTATTTT.

This chain uses TRBV6-5 with TRBJ2-3, with TRBD1 identical over 7 bases. This CDR3 contains 15 residues. Trimming at V came to 10 bases and at J to 0 bases, leaving 10 bases not matched to a gene. Germline V gene sequence: CDR1 MNHEY, CDR2 SVGAGI. CDR3: CAIENRGLSTDTQYF. CDR3 DNA: TGTGCCATCGAAAACAGGGGCCTTAGCACAGATACGCAGTATTTT.

The genes are TRBV30 and TRBJ1-2; tentatively, D is TRBD1 (5 bases). CDR1 GTSNPN and CDR2 SVGIG come from the germline V gene (reference sequence). CDR3 size: 13 residues. V was cut by 4 bases and J by 8 bases, with 17 bases left in between. The DNA for the CDR3 is TGTGCCTGGACCCCAGGGATGAACGGGGGCTACACCTTC. Residues: CAWTPGMNGGYTF.

The genes are TRBV6-1 and TRBJ1-2, with D uncertain. Germline CDR1 MNHNS, CDR2 SASEGT. This CDR3 contains 12 residues. The V end was cut by 0 bases, the J end by 4 bases, with 3 bases between. This CDR3 reads CASSEASYGYTF. The CDR3 bases are TGTGCCAGCAGTGAAGCCAGCTATGGCTACACCTTC.

This rearrangement joins TRBV28 to TRBJ1-2; the match to TRBD1 covers 9 bases. This CDR3 is built from 16 residues. Germline V gene sequence: CDR1 MDHEN, CDR2 SYDVKM. Losses at the gene ends were 6 bases for V and 4 bases for J; bases not matched to a gene: 12. In DNA form, the CDR3 reads TGTGCCAGCAGGCTATTGACAGGGGGGCAGTTCTATGGCTACACCTTC. Its protein is CASRLLTGGQFYGYTF.

V usage is TRBV18 and J usage is TRBJ1-1; the match to TRBD1 covers 8 bases. Germline V lookup: CDR1 KGHSH, CDR2 LQKENI. The CDR3 sequence is 16 residues long. J was trimmed by 2 bases and V by 4 bases; bases with no gene match: 9. CDR3 loop: CASSLSRDRGNTEAFF. The CDR3 region has the DNA TGTGCCAGCTCACTATCTAGAGACAGGGGTAACACTGAAGCTTTCTTT.

The chain joins TRBV11-2 to TRBJ1-3; D unclear. Germline CDR1 SGHAT, CDR2 FQNNGV. V dropped 3 bases and J dropped 0 bases, with 6 bases sitting between them. The CDR3 extends over 14 amino acids. As DNA, the CDR3 is TGTGCCAGCAGCTTCACCTACTCTGGAAACACCATATATTTT. It yields the protein CASSFTYSGNTIYF.